This TCR beta chain was obtained from a study of blood T cell repertoires in COVID-19. Turning to the study itself: PBMCs, B-cell-depleted T cells, or T cells provided the cDNA or gDNA that made up the material.

Cohort allocation depended upon clinical history that participants reported. After removal of 5 bases from V and 0 bases from J, the junction contained 4 bases not matched to a gene. The germline gives CDR1 SGHNT, CDR2 YENEEA. CDR3 length: 15 amino acids. Some clones are missing from TCRdb's copy, which holds only in-frame ones; the method was immunoSEQ multiplex PCR. This table holds 230,000 or so clones, about nine tenths found once. The rearrangement joins TRBV11-3 to TRBJ1-3, with 7 bases matching TRBD1. The receptor was derived from a woman in her 40s with acute COVID-19. Specimen: PBMCs or T cells enriched from blood (not recorded which). The CDR3 here is CASSAGTASGNTIYF. The CDR3 DNA is TGTGCCAGCAGCGCCGGGACAGCCTCTGGAAACACCATATATTTT.